Below, 9 T cell receptor beta chains from the same sample are listed, as sequenced in a study of identical twins. TCRdb re-called the 5' RACE reads with MiXCR, one entry per CDR3 protein. The sample consists of under 900,000 distinct CDR3 sequences, 15% to 20% of them appearing once. These sequences were also reported in another study, on T cells expressing NK-cell markers.

Source material: PBMCs. The receptors were gathered from a woman younger than 30 in good health.

This clonotype appeared a single time. V usage is TRBV6-2 or TRBV6-3 and J usage is TRBJ2-3, with TRBD2 as a possible D gene (5 bases). Germline-derived CDR1 and CDR2 are MNHEY and SVGEGT. This CDR3 comprises 14 residues. The V gene lost 6 bases and the J gene lost 6 bases, with 16 bases spanning the gap. CDR3 loop: CASSQGLSPDTQYF. In DNA form, the CDR3 reads TGTGCCAGCAGCCAAGGACTGAGCCCGGATACGCAGTATTTT.

The rearrangement joins TRBV12-5 to TRBJ2-5; D is possibly TRBD1 or TRBD2 (5 bases each). The length of the CDR3 is 12 residues. Germline values: CDR1 LGHNT, CDR2 FRNRAP. Trimming removed 6 bases from V and 4 bases from J, with 9 bases in between. The DNA of the CDR3 is TGTGCTAGTGGGCAGGGAGTAGAGACCCAGTACTTC. The encoded protein is CASGQGVETQYF.

The chain recombines TRBV14 with TRBJ1-2; D is ambiguous. The V gene lost 1 base and the J gene lost 8 bases, with 14 bases spanning the gap. Germline V lookup: CDR1 SGHDN, CDR2 FVKESK. The CDR3 consists of 14 residues. The CDR3 reads CASSQVAARRGYTF. The CDR3 DNA sequence: TGTGCCAGCAGCCAAGTTGCGGCCCGCCGGGGCTACACCTTC.

The chain combines TRBV10-3 with TRBJ2-5; D ambiguous. Between the trimmed V and J ends, which lost 5 bases and 2 bases, there was a span of 3 bases. Germline V gene data show CDR1 as ENHRY and CDR2 as SYGVKD. The CDR3 runs 11 residues. The CDR3 protein is CAISTQETQYF. CDR3 sequence (DNA): TGTGCCATCAGTACGCAAGAGACCCAGTACTTC.

This sequence joins TRBV11-1 and TRBJ2-1; 7 bases are shared with TRBD2. In germline, CDR1 is SGHAT, CDR2 FQDESV (reference sequence). This CDR3 region has 16 residues. The J segment lost 2 bases and the V segment lost 10 bases, leaving 14 bases of the junction unmatched. CDR3 sequence: CAMSPGTSGAYNEQFF. The CDR3 DNA follows: TGTGCCATGAGCCCTGGGACCAGCGGGGCCTACAATGAGCAGTTCTTC.

The table lists this clonotype with a few counts. This sequence joins TRBV19 and TRBJ2-7; possibly TRBD1 for D (5 bases). Germline lookup yields CDR1 LNHDA and CDR2 SQIVND (reference sequence). The CDR3 extends over 11 amino acids. Here the CDR3 DNA reads TGTACGGCGGCAGGGCTTTACGAGCAGTACTTC. Translating it yields CTAAGLYEQYF.

This clonotype was seen a handful of times. V is TRBV7-3 and J is TRBJ2-6; no reliable D call. V lost 1 base and J 1 base, leaving 5 bases between the germline ends. Germline V lookup: CDR1 SGHTA, CDR2 FQGTGA. This CDR3 contains 15 residues. Written as DNA, the CDR3 is TGTGCCAGCAGCTTAAACCCTTCTGGGGCCAACGTCCTGACTTTC. This translates into CASSLNPSGANVLTF.

V gene TRBV12-5 combines with J gene TRBJ2-5; D is undetermined. V lost 1 base to trimming and J lost 0 bases, with 3 bases between them. Germline V gene lookup returns CDR1 LGHNT and CDR2 FRNRAP. The CDR3 length is 13 residues. The CDR3 region is CASGLAYQETQYF. The CDR3 DNA reads as TGTGCTAGTGGTTTGGCTTACCAAGAGACCCAGTACTTC.

This clonotype was seen repeatedly, ten times or more. The chain couples TRBV12-3 or TRBV12-4 to TRBJ2-7; TRBD1 matches 9 bases. This CDR3 has 13 amino acids. V shed 3 bases, J shed 6 bases, and the junction held 3 bases outside the gene matches. The CDR3, as DNA: TGTGCCAGCAGTTTGACAGGGGGGGGCGAGCAGTACTTC. Its translation is CASSLTGGGEQYF.